The clone carrying this T cell receptor (beta chain) has at least ten counts. Trimming took 0 bases from V and 5 from J; bases not matched to a gene: 6. The CDR3 loop spans 15 amino acids. Germline-derived CDR1 and CDR2 are SGHRS and YFSETQ. In the authors' methods: Nucleated cell number was recorded as an estimate derived from reference gene primer amplification. Some clones are missing from TCRdb's copy, which holds only in-frame ones; the method was immunoSEQ multiplex PCR. D and trimming come from the DNA, and the V and J calls and clone size come from that table. The profile shows roughly 250,000 clones, around three quarters of them singletons. This sample is drawn from a study of blood T cell repertoires in COVID-19. The overall study: COVID-19 samples from acute and convalescent phases originated in the United States, Italy and Spain. From T cells, B-cell-depleted T cells, or PBMCs came the material, which was cDNA or gDNA.

This clonotype originated in a woman over 75 with acute or convalescent COVID-19. Input material: peripheral blood. This chain joins TRBV5-1 and TRBJ1-1; 8 nucleotides match TRBD1. The CDR3: CASSLVNRGRTEAFF. CDR3 coding DNA: TGCGCCAGCAGCTTGGTTAACAGGGGGAGGACTGAAGCTTTCTTT.